In its sample, the clone carrying this T cell receptor beta chain was seen once. No antigen is known for it. The data are from a study of T cell responses to AZD1222 COVID-19 vaccine. Only in-frame clones appear in the TCRdb table, and some are missing; sequencing was by immunoSEQ multiplex PCR. The data contain approximately 130,000 clones, 89% of them singletons. This CDR3 has 16 amino acids. The germline CDR1 and CDR2 sequences are SGHNT and YYREEE (reference sequence). After removal of 3 bases from V and 1 base from J, the junction contained 5 bases not matched to a gene. Points from the study as a whole: Repertoire sampling occurred only after the peak T cell response. Most donors were white British and more were female, and clonal diversity was possibly underestimated.

This chain connects TRBV5-4 to TRBJ2-2; 8 nucleotides line up with TRBD2. The TCR comes from an adult who received the AZD1222 COVID-19 vaccine. Sequences were derived from peripheral blood, sampled 28 days after the second AZD1222 dose. The CDR3 region has the DNA TGTGCCAGCAGCTCCCCCACTAGCGGGAACACCGGGGAGCTGTTTTTT. It translates to CASSSPTSGNTGELFF.